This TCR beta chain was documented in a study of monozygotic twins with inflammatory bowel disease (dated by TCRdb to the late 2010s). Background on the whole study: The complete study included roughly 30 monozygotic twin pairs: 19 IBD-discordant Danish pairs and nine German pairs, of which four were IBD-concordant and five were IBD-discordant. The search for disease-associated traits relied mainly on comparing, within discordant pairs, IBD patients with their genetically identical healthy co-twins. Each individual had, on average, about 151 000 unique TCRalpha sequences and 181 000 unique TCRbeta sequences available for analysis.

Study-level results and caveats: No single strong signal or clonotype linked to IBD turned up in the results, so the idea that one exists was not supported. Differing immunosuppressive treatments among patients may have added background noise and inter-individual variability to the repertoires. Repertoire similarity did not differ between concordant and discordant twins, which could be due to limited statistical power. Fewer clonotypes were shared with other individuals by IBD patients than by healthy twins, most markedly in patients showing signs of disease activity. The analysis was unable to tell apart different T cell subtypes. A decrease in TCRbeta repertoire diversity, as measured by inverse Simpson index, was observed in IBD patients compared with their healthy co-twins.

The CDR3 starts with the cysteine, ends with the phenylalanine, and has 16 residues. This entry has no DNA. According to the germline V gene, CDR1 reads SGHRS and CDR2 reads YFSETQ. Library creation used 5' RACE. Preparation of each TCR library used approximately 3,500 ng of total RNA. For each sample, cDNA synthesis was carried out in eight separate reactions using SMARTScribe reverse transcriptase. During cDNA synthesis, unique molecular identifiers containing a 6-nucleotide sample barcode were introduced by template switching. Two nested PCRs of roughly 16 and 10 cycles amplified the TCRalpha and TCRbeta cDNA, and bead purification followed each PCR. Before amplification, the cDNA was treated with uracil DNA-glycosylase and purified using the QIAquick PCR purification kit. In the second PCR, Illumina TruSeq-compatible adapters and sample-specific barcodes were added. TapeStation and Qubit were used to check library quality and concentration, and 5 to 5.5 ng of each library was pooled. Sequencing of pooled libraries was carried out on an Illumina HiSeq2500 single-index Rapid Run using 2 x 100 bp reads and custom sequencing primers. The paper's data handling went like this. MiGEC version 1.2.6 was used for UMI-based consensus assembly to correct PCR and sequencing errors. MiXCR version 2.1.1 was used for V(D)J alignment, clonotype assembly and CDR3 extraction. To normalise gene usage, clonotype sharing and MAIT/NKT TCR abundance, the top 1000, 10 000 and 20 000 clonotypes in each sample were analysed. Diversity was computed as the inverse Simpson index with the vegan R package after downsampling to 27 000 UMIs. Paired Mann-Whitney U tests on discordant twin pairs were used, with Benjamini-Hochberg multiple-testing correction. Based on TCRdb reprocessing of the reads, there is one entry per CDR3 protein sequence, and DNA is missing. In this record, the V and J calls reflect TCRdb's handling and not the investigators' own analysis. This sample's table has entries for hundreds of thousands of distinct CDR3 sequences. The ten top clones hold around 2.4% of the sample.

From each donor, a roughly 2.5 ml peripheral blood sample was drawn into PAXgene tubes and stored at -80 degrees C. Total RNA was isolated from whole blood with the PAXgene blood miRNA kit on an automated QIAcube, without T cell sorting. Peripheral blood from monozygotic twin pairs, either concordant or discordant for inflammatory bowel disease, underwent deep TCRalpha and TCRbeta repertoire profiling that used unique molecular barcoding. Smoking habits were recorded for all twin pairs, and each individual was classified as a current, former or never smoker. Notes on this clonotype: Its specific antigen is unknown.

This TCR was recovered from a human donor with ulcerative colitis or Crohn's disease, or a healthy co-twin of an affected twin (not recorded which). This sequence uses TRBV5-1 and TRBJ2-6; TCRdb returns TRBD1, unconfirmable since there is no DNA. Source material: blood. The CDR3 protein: CASSLAGGAGANVLTF.